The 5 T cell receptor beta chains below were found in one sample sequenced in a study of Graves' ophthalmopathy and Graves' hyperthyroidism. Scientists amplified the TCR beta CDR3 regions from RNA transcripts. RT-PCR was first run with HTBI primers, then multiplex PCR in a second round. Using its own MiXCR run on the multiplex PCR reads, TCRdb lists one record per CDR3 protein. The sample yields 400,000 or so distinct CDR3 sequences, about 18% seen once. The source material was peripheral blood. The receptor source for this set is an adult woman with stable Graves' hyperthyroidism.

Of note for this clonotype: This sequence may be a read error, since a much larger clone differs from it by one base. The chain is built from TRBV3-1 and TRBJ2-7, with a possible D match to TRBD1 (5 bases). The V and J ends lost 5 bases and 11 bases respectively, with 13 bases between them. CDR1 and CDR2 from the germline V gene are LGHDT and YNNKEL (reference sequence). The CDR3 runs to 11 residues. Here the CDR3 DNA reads TGTGCCAGCAGCGGGGCCGGAGAGGAGTACTTC. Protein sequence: CASSGAGEEYF.

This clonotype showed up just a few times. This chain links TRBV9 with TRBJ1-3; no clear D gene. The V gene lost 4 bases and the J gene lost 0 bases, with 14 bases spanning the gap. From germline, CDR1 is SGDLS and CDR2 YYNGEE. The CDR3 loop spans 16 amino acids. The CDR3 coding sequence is TGTGCCAGCAGCCCCGGAATTATAGACTCTGGAAACACCATATATTTT. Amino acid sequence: CASSPGIIDSGNTIYF.

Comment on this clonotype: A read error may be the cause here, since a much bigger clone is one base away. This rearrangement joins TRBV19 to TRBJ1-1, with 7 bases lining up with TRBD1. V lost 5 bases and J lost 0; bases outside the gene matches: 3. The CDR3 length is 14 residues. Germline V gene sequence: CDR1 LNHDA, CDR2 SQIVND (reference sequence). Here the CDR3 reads CASSSDRVNTEAFF. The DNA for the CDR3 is TGTGCCAGTAGTTCCGACAGGGTGAACACTGAAGCTTTCTTT.

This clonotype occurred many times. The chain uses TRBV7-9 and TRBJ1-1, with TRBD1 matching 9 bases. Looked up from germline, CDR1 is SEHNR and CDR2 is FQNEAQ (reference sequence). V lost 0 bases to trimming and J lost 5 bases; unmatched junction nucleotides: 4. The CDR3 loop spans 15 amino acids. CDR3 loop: CASSLAGTGTTEAFF. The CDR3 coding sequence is TGTGCCAGCAGCTTAGCCGGGACAGGGACGACTGAAGCTTTCTTT.

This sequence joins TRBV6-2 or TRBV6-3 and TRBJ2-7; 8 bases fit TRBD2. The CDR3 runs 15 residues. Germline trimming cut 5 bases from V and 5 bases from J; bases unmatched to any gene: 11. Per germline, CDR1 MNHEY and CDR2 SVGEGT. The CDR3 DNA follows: TGTGCCAGCAGTACAGCGGGGGAAAAAGTGGACGAGCAGTACTTC. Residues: CASSTAGEKVDEQYF.